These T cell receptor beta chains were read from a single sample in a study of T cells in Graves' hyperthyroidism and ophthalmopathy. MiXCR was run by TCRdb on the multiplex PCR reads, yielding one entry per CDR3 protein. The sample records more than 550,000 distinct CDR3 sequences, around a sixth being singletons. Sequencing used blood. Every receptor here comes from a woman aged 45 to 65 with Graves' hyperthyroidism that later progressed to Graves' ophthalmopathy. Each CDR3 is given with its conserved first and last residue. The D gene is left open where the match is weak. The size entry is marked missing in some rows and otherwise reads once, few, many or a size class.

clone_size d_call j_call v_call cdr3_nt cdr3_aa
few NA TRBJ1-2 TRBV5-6 TGTGCCAGCAGCTCCGATCCGGGGCGAGGGAATGGCTACACCTTC CASSSDPGRGNGYTF
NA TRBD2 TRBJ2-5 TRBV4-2 TGTGCCAGCAGCCAGTTAAATGGGGGGGGACAAGAGACCCAGTACTTC CASSQLNGGGQETQYF
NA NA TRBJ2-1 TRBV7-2 TGTGCCAGCAGCTTAGCAAGCCCTTCAAGGGATGAGCAGTTCTTC CASSLASPSRDEQFF
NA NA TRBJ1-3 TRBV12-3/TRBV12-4 TGTGCCAGCACGGGGGGCACCAGCTCTGGAAACATCATATATTTT CASTGGTSSGNIIYF
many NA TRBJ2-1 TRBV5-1 TGCGCCAGCAGCTTTTCCCCAGGGGACAATGAGCAGTTCTTC CASSFSPGDNEQFF
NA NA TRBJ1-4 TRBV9 TGTGCCAGCAGCGTAGTGGCCAAAAAACTGTTTTTT CASSVVAKKLFF
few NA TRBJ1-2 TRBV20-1 TGCAGTGCTAGTCTCCCGTCCGCCGGGAACTATGGCTACACCTTC CSASLPSAGNYGYTF
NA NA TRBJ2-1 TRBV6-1 TGTGCCAGCAGCCCCCGACTTTACAATGAGCAGTTCTTC CASSPRLYNEQFF
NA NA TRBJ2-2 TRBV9 TGTGCCAGCAGCGTAGGGGGCAGGGCCGGGGAGCTGTTTTTT CASSVGGRAGELFF
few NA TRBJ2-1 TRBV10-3 TGTGCCATCAGTGAGTCTCTGCAATCCTACAATGAGCAGTTCTTC CAISESLQSYNEQFF
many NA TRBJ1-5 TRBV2 TGTGCCAGCAGGGTCCGAGGGGCAGGCAATCAGCCCCAGCATTTT CASRVRGAGNQPQHF
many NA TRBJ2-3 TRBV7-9 TGTGCCAGCAGCCTACCCGCGTCTGTCCGACTGTGGGGAGATACGCAGTATTTT CASSLPASVRLWGDTQYF
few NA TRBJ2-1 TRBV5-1 TGCGCCAGCAGCTTGGGACGTTATGAGCAGTTCTTC CASSLGRYEQFF
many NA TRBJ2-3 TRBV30 TGTGCCTTCGAACTGGGAGATACGCAGTATTTT CAFELGDTQYF
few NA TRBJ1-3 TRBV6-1 TGTGCCAGCAGTGAAGTGTACTCTGGAAACACCATATATTTT CASSEVYSGNTIYF
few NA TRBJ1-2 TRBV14 TGTGCCAGCAGCCAAGCGAGGGGGGTTGGCTACACCTTC CASSQARGVGYTF
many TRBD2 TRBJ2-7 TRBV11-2 TGTGCCAGCAGCCAACAGGGACTAGCGGGGCACGAGCAGTACTTC CASSQQGLAGHEQYF
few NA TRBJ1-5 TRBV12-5 TGTGCTAGTGGTTTTCACGGGATCAATCAGCCCCAGCATTTT CASGFHGINQPQHF
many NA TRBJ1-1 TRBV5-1 TGCGCCAGCAGCTTGGGGGCCTACACTATGAACACTGAAGCTTTCTTT CASSLGAYTMNTEAFF
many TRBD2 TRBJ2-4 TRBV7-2 TGTGCCAGCAGCTTTGATTCTAGCGGGGTCGGCATTCAGTACTTC CASSFDSSGVGIQYF
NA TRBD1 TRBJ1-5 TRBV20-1 TGCAGTGCTAGAGTCCAGGGGGCACTCAATCAGCCCCAGCATTTT CSARVQGALNQPQHF
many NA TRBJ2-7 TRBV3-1 TGTGCCAGCAGCCAACCACCTTACGAGCAGTACTTC CASSQPPYEQYF
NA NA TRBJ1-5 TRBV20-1 TGCAGTGCTACCGACAATAGCAATCAGCCCCAGCATTTT CSATDNSNQPQHF
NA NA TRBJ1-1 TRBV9 TGTGCCAGCAGCGTAGGCGACAGTTTTATGAACACTGAAGCTTTCTTT CASSVGDSFMNTEAFF
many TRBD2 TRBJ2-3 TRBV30 TGTGCCTGGAGTTTGGGACTAGCGGCAGATACGCAGTATTTT CAWSLGLAADTQYF
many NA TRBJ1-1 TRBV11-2 TGTGCCAGCAGCTTAGTTAGGGACGCTGAAGCTTTCTTT CASSLVRDAEAFF
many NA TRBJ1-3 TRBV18 TGTGCCAGCTCACCAGTTCTAGGGGACACCATATATTTT CASSPVLGDTIYF
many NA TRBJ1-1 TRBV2 TGTGCCAGCAGCAAAGGGGCGACAAACCCGGTAATGGGTGAAGCTTTCTTT CASSKGATNPVMGEAFF
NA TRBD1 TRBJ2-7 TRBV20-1 TGCAGTGCTAGGGGCTGGACAGGGGCGGGCGAGCAGTACTTC CSARGWTGAGEQYF